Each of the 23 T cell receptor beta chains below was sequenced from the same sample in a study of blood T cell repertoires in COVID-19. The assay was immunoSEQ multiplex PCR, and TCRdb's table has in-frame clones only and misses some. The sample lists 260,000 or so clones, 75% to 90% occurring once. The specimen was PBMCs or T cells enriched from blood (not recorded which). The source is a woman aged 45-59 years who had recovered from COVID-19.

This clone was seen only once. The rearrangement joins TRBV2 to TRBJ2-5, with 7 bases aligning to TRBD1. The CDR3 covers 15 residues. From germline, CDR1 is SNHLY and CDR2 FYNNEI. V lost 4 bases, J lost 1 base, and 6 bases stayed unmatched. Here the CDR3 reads CASSVDRVIQETQYF. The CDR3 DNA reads TGTGCCAGCAGTGTCGACAGGGTGATCCAAGAGACCCAGTACTTC.

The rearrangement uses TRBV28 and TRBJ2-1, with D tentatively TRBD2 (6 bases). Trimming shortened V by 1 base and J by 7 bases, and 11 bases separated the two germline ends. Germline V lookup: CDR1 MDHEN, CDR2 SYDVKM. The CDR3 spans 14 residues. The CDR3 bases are TGTGCCAGCAGTTTATCCCTAGCGTTTAATGAGCAGTTCTTC. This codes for CASSLSLAFNEQFF. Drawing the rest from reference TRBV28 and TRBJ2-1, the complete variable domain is DVKVTQSSRYLVKRTGEKVFLECVQDMDHENMFWYRQDPGLGLRLIYFSYDVKMKEKGDIPEGYSVSREKKERFSLILESASTNQTSMYLCASSLSLAFNEQFFGPGTRLTVL.

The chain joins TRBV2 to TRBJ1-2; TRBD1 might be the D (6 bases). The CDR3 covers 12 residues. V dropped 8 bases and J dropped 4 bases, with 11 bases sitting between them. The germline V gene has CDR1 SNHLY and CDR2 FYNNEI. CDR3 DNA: TGTGCCAGCCACCGGACAGCCTATGGCTACACCTTC. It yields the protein CASHRTAYGYTF.

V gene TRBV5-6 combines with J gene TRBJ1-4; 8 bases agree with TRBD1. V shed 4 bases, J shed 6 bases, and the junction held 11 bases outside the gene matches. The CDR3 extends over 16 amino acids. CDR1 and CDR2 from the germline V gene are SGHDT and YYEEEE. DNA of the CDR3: TGTGCCAGCAGCACAAAAAGACAGGGGATGGATGAAAAACTGTTTTTT. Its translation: CASSTKRQGMDEKLFF.

DNA for the CDR3: TGTGCCAGTAGTATGAGAGCTTTCTACGAGCAGTACTTC. Residues: CASSMRAFYEQYF. The V and J genes are TRBV19 and TRBJ2-7; no definite D call. Trimming took 3 bases from V and 3 from J, leaving 9 bases between them. The V gene's germline CDR1 is LNHDA and CDR2 SQIVND (reference sequence). The CDR3 is made up of 13 amino acids.

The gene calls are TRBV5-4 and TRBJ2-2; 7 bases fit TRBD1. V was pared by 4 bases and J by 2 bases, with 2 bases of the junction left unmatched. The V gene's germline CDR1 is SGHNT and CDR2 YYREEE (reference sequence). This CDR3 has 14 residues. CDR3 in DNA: TGTGCCAGCAGCCGGGACAGAAACACCGGGGAGCTGTTTTTT. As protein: CASSRDRNTGELFF.

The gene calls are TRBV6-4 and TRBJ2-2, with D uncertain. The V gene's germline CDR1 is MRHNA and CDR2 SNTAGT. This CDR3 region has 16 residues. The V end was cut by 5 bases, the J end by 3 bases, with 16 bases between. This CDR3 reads CASSPQPHGDTGELFF. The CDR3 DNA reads TGTGCCAGCAGTCCACAACCCCATGGAGACACCGGGGAGCTGTTTTTT.

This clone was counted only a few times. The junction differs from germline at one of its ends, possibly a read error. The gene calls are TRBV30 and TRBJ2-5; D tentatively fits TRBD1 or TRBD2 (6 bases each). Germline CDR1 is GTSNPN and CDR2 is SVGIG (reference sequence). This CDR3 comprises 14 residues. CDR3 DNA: TGTGCCCGGAGGGATGAGGGGGTAGGGGAGACCCAGTACTTC. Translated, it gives CARRDEGVGETQYF. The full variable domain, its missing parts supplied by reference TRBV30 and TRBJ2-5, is SQTIHQWPATLVQPVGSPLSLECTVEGTSNPNLYWYRQAAGRGLQLLFYSVGIGQISSEVPQNLSASRPQDRQFILSSKKLLLSDSGFYLCARRDEGVGETQYFGPGTRLLVL.

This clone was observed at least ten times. The CDR3 region is CASSEAAPYEQYF. The CDR3 nucleotides are TGTGCCAGCAGTGAAGCGGCCCCCTACGAGCAGTACTTC. J is TRBJ2-7 and V is TRBV25-1; D not certain. The CDR3 is 13 amino acids. CDR1 is MGHDK, CDR2 SYGVNS, per germline. V was trimmed by 2 bases and J by 2 bases, leaving 7 bases between them.

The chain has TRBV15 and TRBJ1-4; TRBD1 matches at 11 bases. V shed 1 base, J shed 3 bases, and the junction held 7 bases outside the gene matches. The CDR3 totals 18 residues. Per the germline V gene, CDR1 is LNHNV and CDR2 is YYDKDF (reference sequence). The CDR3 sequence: CATSRGTGGISANEKLFF. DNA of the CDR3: TGTGCCACCAGCAGAGGGACAGGGGGCATTTCAGCTAATGAAAAACTGTTTTTT.

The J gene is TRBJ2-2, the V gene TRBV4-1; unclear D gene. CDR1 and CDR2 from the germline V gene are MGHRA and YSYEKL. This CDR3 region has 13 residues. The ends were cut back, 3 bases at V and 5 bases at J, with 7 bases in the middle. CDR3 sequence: CASSHTQTGELFF. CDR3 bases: TGCGCCAGCAGCCATACACAGACCGGGGAGCTGTTTTTT.

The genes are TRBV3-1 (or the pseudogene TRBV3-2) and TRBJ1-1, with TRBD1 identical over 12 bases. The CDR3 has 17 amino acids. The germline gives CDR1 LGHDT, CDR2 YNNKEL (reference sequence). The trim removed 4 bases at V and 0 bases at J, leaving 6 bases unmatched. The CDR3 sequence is CASSPRWDRGLNTEAFF. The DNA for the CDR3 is TGTGCCAGCAGCCCAAGGTGGGACAGGGGGCTGAACACTGAAGCTTTCTTT.

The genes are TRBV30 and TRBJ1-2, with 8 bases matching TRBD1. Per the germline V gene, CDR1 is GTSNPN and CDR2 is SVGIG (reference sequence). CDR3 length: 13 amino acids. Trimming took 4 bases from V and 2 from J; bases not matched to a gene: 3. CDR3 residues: CAWITGGNYGYTF. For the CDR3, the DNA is TGTGCCTGGATAACAGGGGGAAACTATGGCTACACCTTC.

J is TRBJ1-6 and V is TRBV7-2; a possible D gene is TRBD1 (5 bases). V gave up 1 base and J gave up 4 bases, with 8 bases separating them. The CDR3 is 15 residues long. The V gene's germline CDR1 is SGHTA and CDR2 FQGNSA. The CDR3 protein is CASSLEQAYNSPLHF. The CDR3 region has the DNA TGTGCCAGCAGCTTAGAACAGGCTTATAATTCACCCCTCCACTTT. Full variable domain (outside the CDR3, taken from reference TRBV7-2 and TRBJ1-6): GAGVSQSPSNKVTEKGKDVELRCDPISGHTALYWYRQSLGQGLEFLIYFQGNSAPDKSGLPSDRFSAERTGGSVSTLTIQRTQQEDSAVYLCASSLEQAYNSPLHFGNGTRLTVT.

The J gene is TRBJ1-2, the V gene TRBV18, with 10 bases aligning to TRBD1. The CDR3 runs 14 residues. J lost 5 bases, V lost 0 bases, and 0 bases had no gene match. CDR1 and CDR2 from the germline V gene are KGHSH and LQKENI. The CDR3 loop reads CASSPPGQGYGYTF. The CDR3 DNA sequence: TGTGCCAGCTCACCACCGGGACAGGGGTATGGCTACACCTTC.

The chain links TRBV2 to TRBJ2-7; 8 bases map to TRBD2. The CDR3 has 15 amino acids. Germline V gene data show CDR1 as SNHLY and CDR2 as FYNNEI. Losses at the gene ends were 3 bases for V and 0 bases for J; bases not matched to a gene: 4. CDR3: CASSDLAGGSYEQYF. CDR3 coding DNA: TGTGCCAGCAGTGATCTTGCGGGGGGCTCCTACGAGCAGTACTTC. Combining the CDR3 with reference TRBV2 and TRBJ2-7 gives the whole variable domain EPEVTQTPSHQVTQMGQEVILRCVPISNHLYFYWYRQILGQKVEFLVSFYNNEISEKSEIFDDQFSVERPDGSNFTLKIRSTKLEDSAMYFCASSDLAGGSYEQYFGPGTRLTVT.

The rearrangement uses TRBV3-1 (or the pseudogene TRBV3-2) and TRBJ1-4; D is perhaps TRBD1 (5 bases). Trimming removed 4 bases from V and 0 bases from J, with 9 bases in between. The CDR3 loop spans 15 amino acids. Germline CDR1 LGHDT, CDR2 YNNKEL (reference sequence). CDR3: CASSLQTATNEKLFF. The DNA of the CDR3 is TGTGCCAGCAGCCTACAGACAGCAACTAATGAAAAACTGTTTTTT.

The CDR3 nucleotides read TGTGCCACCAGTGATTTGGTTCCAGGTTATCCCTACGAGCAGTACTTC. It specifies CATSDLVPGYPYEQYF. The chain uses TRBV24-1 and TRBJ2-7, with D hard to call. Trimming left V 0 bases short and J 2 bases short, with 13 bases between. This CDR3 has 16 amino acids. Germline assignment: CDR1 KGHDR and CDR2 SFDVKD.

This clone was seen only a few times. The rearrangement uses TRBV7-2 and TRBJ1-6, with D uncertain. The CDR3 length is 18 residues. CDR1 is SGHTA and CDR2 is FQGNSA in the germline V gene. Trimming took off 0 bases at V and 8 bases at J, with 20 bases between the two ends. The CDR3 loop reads CASSLAMRVDYLDSPLHF. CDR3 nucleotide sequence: TGTGCCAGCAGCTTAGCGATGAGAGTAGACTATTTGGATTCACCCCTCCACTTT.

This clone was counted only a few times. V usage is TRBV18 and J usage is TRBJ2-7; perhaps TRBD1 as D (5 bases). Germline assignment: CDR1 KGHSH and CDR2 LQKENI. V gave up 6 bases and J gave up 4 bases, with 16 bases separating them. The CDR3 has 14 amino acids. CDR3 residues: CASSRQGSLYEQYF. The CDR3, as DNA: TGTGCCAGCTCCCGGCAGGGCTCCTTATACGAGCAGTACTTC.

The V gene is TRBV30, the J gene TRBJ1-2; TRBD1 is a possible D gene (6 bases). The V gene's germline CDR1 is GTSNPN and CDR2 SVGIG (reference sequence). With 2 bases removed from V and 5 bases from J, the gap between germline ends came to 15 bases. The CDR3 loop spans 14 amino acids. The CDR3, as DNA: TGTGCCTGGAGTAAAACAGGGAAGGGGTATGGCTACACCTTC. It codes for CAWSKTGKGYGYTF.

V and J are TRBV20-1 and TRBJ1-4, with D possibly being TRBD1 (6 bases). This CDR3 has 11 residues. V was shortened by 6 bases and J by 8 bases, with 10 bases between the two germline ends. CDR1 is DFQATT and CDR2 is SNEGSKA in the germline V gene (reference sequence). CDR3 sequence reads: CSAPTGEKLFF. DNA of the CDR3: TGCAGTGCCCCTACAGGGGAAAAACTGTTTTTT.

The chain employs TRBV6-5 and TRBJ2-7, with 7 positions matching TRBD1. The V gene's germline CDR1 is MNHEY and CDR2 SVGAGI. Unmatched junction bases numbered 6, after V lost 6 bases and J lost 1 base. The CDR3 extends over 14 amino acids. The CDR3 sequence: CASRTGTVSYEQYF. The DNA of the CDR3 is TGTGCCAGCAGAACCGGGACAGTTTCCTACGAGCAGTACTTC.